This T cell receptor beta chain was sequenced in a study of T cells in localized non-small cell lung cancer (dated by TCRdb to the early 2020s). Broadly, across the study: The study examined T cell repertoires in roughly 240 patients with early-stage NSCLC and compared tumors with uninvolved tumor-adjacent lungs. All 240 or so NSCLC patients in the cohort were treatment-naive and had localized lung tumors that were resected. Of the NSCLC patients, fewer than 150 were male and about a hundred were female, and the mean age was roughly 61 years. General conclusions and limits of the study: A median of approximately 55 of the top 100 tumor clones were detected in paired uninvolved adjacent lung, and 28 of these tumor clones were also found among the top 100 clones of the paired uninvolved adjacent lung. Because of the exploratory design, TCR variables were selected using unadjusted p-values without false-discovery rate correction. Uninvolved tumor-adjacent lung showed the highest T cell clonality, higher than tumor, which suggests more focused antigenic responses in the uninvolved tumor-adjacent lung. Higher T cell density in blood was associated with longer overall survival, whereas higher clonality in adjacent lung was associated with shorter survival. Multi-region tumor sequencing was not performed, so intratumor heterogeneity could not be excluded.

At diagnosis, tumor, uninvolved tumor-adjacent lung and peripheral blood were collected and then preserved as a mix of FFPE and fresh-frozen material. For TCR repertoire profiling, blood samples were analyzed in the form of peripheral blood mononuclear cells. Including cysteine and phenylalanine, the CDR3 has 14 amino acids. Only CDR3 DNA is held: 42 bases, read in frame from base 1. The immunoSEQ Assay was used to sequence TCR beta CDR3 regions from DNA. The original methods were these. T cell density was computed as TCR beta template counts normalized to usable DNA estimated by amplifying housekeeping genes. Using the preseqR package, richness was estimated by extrapolating to 120,000 templates for tissue samples and 400,000 templates for PBMC samples. Clonality was taken to be one minus Pielou's evenness. To identify tissue-enriched TCRs, differential abundance testing was run on productive amino-acid clonotypes with a minimum total count of 5 and an alpha of 0.1. The Jaccard Index and the Morisita Overlap Index were used to measure repertoire overlap between compartments. GLIPH grouped TCR beta CDR3s together with public tetramer-defined viral CDR3s, and a viral motif had to include at least three viral sequences and also show V-gene enrichment. TCRdb carries this immuneACCESS record with in-frame sequences only. Its versions omit some clonotypes, under half of them owing to an unresolved V gene in the studies checked, with the rest unexplained. That table gives V, J and clone size, and the DNA gave D and trimming. This sample comprises around 45,000 clones, more than 85% of them detected only once. Jointly, the top ten make up about 2.3% of the sample.

As to this clone: The specificity of this receptor is unknown. No base quality values were provided; no much bigger clone lies one nucleotide off.

This TCR was recovered from a man aged 40 to 70 with stage II lung adenocarcinoma. The specimen was PBMCs, collected before any cancer treatment. The chain is assembled from TRBV21-1 and TRBJ2-2; TRBD1, the table's D call, was not compared with the DNA. TRBV21-1 is given as a pseudogene. CDR3 reads: CASSLHGHSGELFF. The DNA sequence is as follows: TGTGCCAGCAGTTTACATGGACATTCCGGGGAGCTGTTTTTT.